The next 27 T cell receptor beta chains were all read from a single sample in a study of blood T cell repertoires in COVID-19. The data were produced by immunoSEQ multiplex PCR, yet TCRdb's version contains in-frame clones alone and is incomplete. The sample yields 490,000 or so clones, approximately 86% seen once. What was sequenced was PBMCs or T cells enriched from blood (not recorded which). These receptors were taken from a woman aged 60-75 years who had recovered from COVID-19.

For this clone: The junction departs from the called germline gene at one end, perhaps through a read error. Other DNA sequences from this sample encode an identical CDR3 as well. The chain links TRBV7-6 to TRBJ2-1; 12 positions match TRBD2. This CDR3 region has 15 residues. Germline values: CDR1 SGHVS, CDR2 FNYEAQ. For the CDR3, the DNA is TGTGCCAGCAGCCTAGCGGGGGGGACCTACAATGAGCAGTTCTTC. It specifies CASSLAGGTYNEQFF. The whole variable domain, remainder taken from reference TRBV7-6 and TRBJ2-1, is GAGVSQSPRYKVTKRGQDVALRCDPISGHVSLYWYRQALGQGPEFLTYFNYEAQQDKSGLPNDRFSAERPEGSISTLTIQRTEQRDSAMYRCASSLAGGTYNEQFFGPGTRLTVL.

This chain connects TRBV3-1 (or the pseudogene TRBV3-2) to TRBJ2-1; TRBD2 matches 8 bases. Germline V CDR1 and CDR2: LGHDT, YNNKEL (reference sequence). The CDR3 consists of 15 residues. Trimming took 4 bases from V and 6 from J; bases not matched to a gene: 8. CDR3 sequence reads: CASSPVGLGLNEQFF. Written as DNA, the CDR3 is TGTGCCAGCAGCCCCGTGGGACTAGGGCTCAATGAGCAGTTCTTC.

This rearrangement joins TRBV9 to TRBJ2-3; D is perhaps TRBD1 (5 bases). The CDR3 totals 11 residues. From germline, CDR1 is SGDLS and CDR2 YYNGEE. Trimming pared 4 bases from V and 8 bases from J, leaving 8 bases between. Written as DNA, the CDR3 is TGTGCCAGCAGCACCCAGGGTACGCAGTATTTT. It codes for CASSTQGTQYF.

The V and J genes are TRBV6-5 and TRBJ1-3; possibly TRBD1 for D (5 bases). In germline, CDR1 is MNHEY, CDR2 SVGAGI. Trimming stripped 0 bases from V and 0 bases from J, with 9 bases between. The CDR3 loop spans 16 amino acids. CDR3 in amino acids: CASSYSGGSSGNTIYF. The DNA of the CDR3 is TGTGCCAGCAGTTACTCGGGGGGGAGCTCTGGAAACACCATATATTTT.

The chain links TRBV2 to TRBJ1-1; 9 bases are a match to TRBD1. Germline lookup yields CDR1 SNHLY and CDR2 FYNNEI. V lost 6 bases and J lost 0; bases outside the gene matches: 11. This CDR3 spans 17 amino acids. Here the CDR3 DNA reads TGTGCCAGCAGCTTGCCGGGACAGGGAAACATGAACACTGAAGCTTTCTTT. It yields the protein CASSLPGQGNMNTEAFF.

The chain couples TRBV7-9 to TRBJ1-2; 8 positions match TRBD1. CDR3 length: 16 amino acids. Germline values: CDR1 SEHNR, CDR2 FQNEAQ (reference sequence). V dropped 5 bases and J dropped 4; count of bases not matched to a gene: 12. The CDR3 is CASSPGGQVGGYGYTF. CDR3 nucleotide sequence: TGTGCCAGCAGCCCCGGGGGACAGGTAGGGGGCTATGGCTACACCTTC.

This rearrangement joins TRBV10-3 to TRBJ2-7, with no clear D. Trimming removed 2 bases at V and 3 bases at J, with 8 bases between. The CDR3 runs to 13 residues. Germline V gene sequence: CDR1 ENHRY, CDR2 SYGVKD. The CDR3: CAISETRGYEQYV. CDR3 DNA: TGTGCCATCAGTGAGACCCGAGGCTACGAGCAGTACGTC.

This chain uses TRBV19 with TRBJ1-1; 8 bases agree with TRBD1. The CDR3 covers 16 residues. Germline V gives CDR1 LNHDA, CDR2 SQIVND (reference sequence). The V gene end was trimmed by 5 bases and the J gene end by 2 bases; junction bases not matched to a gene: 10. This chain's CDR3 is CASSSLRTGINTEAFF. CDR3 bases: TGTGCCAGTAGTTCTCTTCGGACAGGGATCAACACTGAAGCTTTCTTT. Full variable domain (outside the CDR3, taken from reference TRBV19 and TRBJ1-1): DGGITQSPKYLFRKEGQNVTLSCEQNLNHDAMYWYRQDPGQGLRLIYYSQIVNDFQKGDIAEGYSVSREKKESFPLTVTSAQKNPTAFYLCASSSLRTGINTEAFFGQGTRLTVV.

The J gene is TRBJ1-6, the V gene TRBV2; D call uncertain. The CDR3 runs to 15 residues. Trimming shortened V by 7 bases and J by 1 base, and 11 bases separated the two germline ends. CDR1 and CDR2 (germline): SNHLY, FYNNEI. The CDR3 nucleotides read TGTGCCAGCAACCTAGGCGGGTCCTATAATTCACCCCTCCACTTT. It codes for CASNLGGSYNSPLHF. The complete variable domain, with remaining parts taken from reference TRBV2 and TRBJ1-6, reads EPEVTQTPSHQVTQMGQEVILRCVPISNHLYFYWYRQILGQKVEFLVSFYNNEISEKSEIFDDQFSVERPDGSNFTLKIRSTKLEDSAMYFCASNLGGSYNSPLHFGNGTRLTVT.

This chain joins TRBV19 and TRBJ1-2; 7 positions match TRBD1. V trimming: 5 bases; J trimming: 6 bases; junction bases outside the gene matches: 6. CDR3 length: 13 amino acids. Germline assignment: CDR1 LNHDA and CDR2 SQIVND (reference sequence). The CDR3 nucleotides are TGTGCCAGTAGTTTCTCAGGGGGAGATGGCTACACCTTC. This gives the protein CASSFSGGDGYTF.

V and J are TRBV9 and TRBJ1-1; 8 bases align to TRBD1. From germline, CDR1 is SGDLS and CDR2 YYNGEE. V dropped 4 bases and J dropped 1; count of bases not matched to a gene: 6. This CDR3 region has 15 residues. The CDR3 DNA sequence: TGTGCCAGCAGCTCTAGGACAGGGCCGAACACTGAAGCTTTCTTT. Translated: CASSSRTGPNTEAFF.

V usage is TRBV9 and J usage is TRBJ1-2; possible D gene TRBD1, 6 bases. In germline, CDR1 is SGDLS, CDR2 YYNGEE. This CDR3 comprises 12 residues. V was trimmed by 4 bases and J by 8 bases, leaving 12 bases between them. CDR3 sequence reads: CASSSLGAGYTF. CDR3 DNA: TGTGCCAGCAGCTCACTGGGGGCAGGCTACACCTTC.

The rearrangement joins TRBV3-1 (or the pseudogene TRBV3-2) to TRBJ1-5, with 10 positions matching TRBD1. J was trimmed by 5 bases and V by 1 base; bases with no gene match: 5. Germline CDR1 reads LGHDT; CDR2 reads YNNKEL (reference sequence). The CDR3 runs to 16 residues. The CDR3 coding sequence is TGTGCCAGCAGCCAAGGACCGGGACAGGGGCATCAGCCCCAGCATTTT. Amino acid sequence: CASSQGPGQGHQPQHF.

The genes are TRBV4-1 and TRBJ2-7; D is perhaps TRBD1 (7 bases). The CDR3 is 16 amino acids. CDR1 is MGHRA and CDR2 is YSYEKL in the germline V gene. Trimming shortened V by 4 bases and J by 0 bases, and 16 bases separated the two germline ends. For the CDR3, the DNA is TGCGCCAGCAGCCCGCGCCGCGGGACAGTCTCCTACGAGCAGTACTTC. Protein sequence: CASSPRRGTVSYEQYF.

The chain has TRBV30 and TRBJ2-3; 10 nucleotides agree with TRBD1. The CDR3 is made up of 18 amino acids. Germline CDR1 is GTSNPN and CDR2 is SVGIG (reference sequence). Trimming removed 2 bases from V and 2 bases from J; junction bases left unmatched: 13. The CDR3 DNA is TGTGCCTGGAGTTTGGGAGTCCGGACAGGGGGACCCACAGATACGCAGTATTTT. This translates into CAWSLGVRTGGPTDTQYF.

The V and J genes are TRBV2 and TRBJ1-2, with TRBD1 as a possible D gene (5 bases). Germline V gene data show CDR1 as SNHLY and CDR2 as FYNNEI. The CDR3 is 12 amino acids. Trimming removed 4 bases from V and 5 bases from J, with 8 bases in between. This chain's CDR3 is CASSVRGYGYTF. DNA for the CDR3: TGTGCCAGCAGTGTGCGGGGGTATGGCTACACCTTC. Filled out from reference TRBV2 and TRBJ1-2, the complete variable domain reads EPEVTQTPSHQVTQMGQEVILRCVPISNHLYFYWYRQILGQKVEFLVSFYNNEISEKSEIFDDQFSVERPDGSNFTLKIRSTKLEDSAMYFCASSVRGYGYTFGSGTRLTVV.

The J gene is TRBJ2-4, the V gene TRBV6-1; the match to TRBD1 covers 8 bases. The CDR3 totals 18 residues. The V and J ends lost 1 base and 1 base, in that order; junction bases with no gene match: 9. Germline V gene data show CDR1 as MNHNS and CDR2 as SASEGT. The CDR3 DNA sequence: TGTGCCAGCAGTGAAGAGTTTGGGACAGGAACCGCCAAAAACATTCAGTACTTC. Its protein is CASSEEFGTGTAKNIQYF.

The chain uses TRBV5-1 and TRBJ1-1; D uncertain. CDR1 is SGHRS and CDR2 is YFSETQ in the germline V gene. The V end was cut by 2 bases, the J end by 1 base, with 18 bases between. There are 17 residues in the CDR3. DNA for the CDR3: TGCGCCAGCAGCTTCAAGTCTCGAGAATTGTCGAACACTGAAGCTTTCTTT. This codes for CASSFKSRELSNTEAFF.

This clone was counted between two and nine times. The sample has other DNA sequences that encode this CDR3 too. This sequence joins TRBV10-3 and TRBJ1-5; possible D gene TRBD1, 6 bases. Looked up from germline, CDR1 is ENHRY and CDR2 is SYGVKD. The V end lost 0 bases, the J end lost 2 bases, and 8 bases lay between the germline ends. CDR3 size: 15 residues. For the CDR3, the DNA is TGTGCCATCAGTGAGTCAGGGGGGGGCAATCAGCCCCAGCATTTT. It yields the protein CAISESGGGNQPQHF.

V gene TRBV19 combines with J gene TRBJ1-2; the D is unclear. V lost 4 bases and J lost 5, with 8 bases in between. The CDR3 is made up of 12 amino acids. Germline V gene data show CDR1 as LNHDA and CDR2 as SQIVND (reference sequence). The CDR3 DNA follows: TGTGCCAGTAGTAGAGGGAATTATGGCTACACCTTC. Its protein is CASSRGNYGYTF. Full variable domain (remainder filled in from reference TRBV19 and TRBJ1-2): DGGITQSPKYLFRKEGQNVTLSCEQNLNHDAMYWYRQDPGQGLRLIYYSQIVNDFQKGDIAEGYSVSREKKESFPLTVTSAQKNPTAFYLCASSRGNYGYTFGSGTRLTVV.

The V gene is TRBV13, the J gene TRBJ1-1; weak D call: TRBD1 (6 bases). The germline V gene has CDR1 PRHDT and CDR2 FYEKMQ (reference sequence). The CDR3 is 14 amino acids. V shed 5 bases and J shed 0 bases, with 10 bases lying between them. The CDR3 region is CASSRRGLNTEAFF. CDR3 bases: TGTGCCAGCAGCAGAAGGGGGTTGAACACTGAAGCTTTCTTT.

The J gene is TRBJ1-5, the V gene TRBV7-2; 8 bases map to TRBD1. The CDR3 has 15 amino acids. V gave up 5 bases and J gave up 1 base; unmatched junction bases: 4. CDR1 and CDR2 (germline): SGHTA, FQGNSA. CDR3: CASSGDRGSNQPQHF. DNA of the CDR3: TGTGCCAGCAGCGGTGACAGGGGAAGCAATCAGCCCCAGCATTTT. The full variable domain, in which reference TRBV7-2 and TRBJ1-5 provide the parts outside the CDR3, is GAGVSQSPSNKVTEKGKDVELRCDPISGHTALYWYRQSLGQGLEFLIYFQGNSAPDKSGLPSDRFSAERTGGSVSTLTIQRTQQEDSAVYLCASSGDRGSNQPQHFGDGTRLSIL.

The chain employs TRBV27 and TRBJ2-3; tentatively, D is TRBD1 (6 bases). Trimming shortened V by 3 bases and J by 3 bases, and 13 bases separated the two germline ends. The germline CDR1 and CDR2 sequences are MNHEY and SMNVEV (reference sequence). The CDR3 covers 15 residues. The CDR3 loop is CASSFKGVETDTQYF. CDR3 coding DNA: TGTGCCAGCAGTTTCAAGGGGGTAGAGACAGATACGCAGTATTTT.

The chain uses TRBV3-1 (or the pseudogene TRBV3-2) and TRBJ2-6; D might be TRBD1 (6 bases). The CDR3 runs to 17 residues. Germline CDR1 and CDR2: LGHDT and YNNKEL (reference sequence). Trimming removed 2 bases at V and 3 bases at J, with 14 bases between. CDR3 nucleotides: TGTGCCAGCAGCCAAACTACAGGGCGAGGTGGGGCCAACGTCCTGACTTTC. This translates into CASSQTTGRGGANVLTF.

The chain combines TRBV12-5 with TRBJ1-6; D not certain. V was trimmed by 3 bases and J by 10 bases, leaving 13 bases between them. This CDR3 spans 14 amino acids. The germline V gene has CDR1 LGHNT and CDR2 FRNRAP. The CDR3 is CASGLNSGGSPLHF. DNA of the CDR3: TGTGCTAGTGGTTTAAACAGCGGCGGGTCACCCCTCCACTTT.

CDR3 nucleotides: TGTGCCAGCAGCGAAGCATCGGGGTCCGGGGAGCTGTTTTTT. Translating it yields CASSEASGSGELFF. V and J are TRBV9 and TRBJ2-2; D is possibly TRBD2 (5 bases). V was trimmed by 3 bases and J by 6 bases, leaving 12 bases between them. The CDR3 length is 14 residues. CDR1 and CDR2 (germline): SGDLS, YYNGEE.

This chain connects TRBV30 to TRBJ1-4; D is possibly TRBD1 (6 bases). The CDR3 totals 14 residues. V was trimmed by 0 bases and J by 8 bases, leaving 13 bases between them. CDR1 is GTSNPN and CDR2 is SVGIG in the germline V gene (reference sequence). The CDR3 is CAWSVNRVGEKLFF. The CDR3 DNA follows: TGTGCCTGGAGTGTAAACAGGGTTGGGGAAAAACTGTTTTTT. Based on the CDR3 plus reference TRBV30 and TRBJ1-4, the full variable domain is SQTIHQWPATLVQPVGSPLSLECTVEGTSNPNLYWYRQAAGRGLQLLFYSVGIGQISSEVPQNLSASRPQDRQFILSSKKLLLSDSGFYLCAWSVNRVGEKLFFGSGTQLSVL.